This record covers a single T cell receptor beta chain. Which antigen it targets is not known. One end of the junction does not line up with germline, which may come from a read error. The intended sense of this specimen's treatment or condition label: in vitro stimulation with specific CMV peptide epitopes to enrich CMV-specific T cells. From the cysteine up to the phenylalanine, the CDR3 has a length of 13 residues. CDR3 DNA only is kept here, 39 bases in frame from base 1. CDR1 and CDR2 are drawn from the germline V gene (reference sequence): SSHAT, FNYEAQ. These data come from a study of T cell repertoires in cytomegalovirus infection (dated by TCRdb to the late 2010s). The study in broad terms: Peptide stimulations targeted recently identified HLA-C-restricted CMV epitopes, whose presentation resists viral immunomodulation, together with well-studied HLA-B-restricted epitopes. The HLA type of each donor mattered for the analysis, because public TCR beta signatures pointed to carriage of CMV infection along with the matching HLA type. Overall study results and their limits: Carriers of CMV infection plus the relevant HLA type were discriminated by the cumulative frequency of public TCR beta family members in the study cohort and in an independent roughly 350-donor cohort. The ex vivo response was dominated by HLA-C-restricted CMV-specific TCR beta clonotypes, which also provided the single most frequent clonotype in two of eight donors.

Sequencing used an Illumina HiSeq 1500. TCRdb reanalyzed the raw reads on its own, using fastp at Q25 for trimming and MiXCR for clone calling, and kept in-frame beta chains. Rows are unified per CDR3 protein, each entry keeping the most common DNA and genes. In this sample the table shows about 110,000 distinct CDR3 sequences, about 33% of which occur a single time. Of the sample, less than 45% is held by the ten largest clones. The clonotype originates from a human donor in good health (CMV status not recorded). Some clones in this sample may be carry-over from other donors' samples. Source: CD8+ T cells from cultured PBMCs, taken from culture after CMV antigen stimulation. The chain is made from TRBV7-7 and TRBJ2-3, with TRBD1 perhaps the D gene, on 5 matching bases. The CDR3 region has the sequence CASSRGSQSTQYF. The nucleotide sequence is given as TGTGCTAGCAGTAGGGGCTCCCAGAGTACGCAGTATTTT.